Below are 27 T cell receptor beta chains sequenced from a single sample in a study of T cell repertoires in cytomegalovirus infection (dated by TCRdb to the late 2010s). Sequencing used an Illumina HiSeq 1500. In-frame beta chains were kept once TCRdb had trimmed the public reads at Q25 with fastp and called clones with MiXCR. All rows with the same CDR3 protein become a single entry with the most common DNA and genes. For this sample the table gives some 600,000 distinct CDR3 sequences, of which approximately 24% were detected only once. Of the sample, 7.5% to 9% is held by the ten largest clones. Sequencing was performed on CD8+ T cells from PBMCs. These TCRs come from a human donor in good health (CMV status not recorded). Some clones in this sample may be carry-over from other donors' samples.

This clonotype was picked up many times. V and J are TRBV7-9 and TRBJ2-1; a possible D gene is TRBD1 (6 bases). The length of the CDR3 is 18 residues. V lost 5 bases to trimming and J lost 4 bases, with 24 bases between them. The germline V gene has CDR1 SEHNR and CDR2 FQNEAQ (reference sequence). CDR3 nucleotide sequence: TGTGCCAGCAGCCGCCCACCGACAGGTTTGGGCTTGTACAATGAGCAGTTCTTC. Translation: CASSRPPTGLGLYNEQFF.

The J gene is TRBJ1-1, the V gene TRBV7-9; tentatively, D is TRBD1 (6 bases). The V and J ends lost 5 bases and 1 base respectively, with 14 bases between them. Germline V gene sequence: CDR1 SEHNR, CDR2 FQNEAQ (reference sequence). The CDR3 consists of 15 residues. The chain's CDR3 is CASSPPRGPNTEAFF. DNA for the CDR3: TGTGCCAGCAGCCCCCCCAGGGGCCCGAACACTGAAGCTTTCTTT.

This clonotype was found a few times. V and J are TRBV6-5 and TRBJ1-1; D remains ambiguous. Per germline, CDR1 MNHEY and CDR2 SVGAGI. V lost 0 bases and J lost 3, with 5 bases in between. The CDR3 runs 13 residues. The CDR3 sequence: CASSYSRYTEAFF. The DNA for the CDR3 is TGTGCCAGCAGTTACTCCAGGTACACTGAAGCTTTCTTT.

In its sample, this clonotype was seen many times. The chain couples TRBV6-1 to TRBJ2-2; TRBD2 matches 12 bases. V dropped 5 bases and J dropped 7; count of bases not matched to a gene: 11. The germline V gene has CDR1 MNHNS and CDR2 SASEGT. This CDR3 contains 17 residues. The CDR3 DNA is TGTGCCAGCAGTTATTCCGCTAGCGGGGGGGCCAGCGGGGAGCTGTTTTTT. Protein: CASSYSASGGASGELFF.

This sequence joins TRBV11-2 and TRBJ2-3; D possibly matches TRBD1 or TRBD2 (5 bases each). The V and J ends lost 1 base and 1 base respectively, with 15 bases between them. CDR3 size: 17 residues. CDR1 is SGHAT and CDR2 is FQNNGV in the germline V gene. The CDR3 coding sequence is TGTGCCAGCAGCTTAGCCCACGGGGCTCGCGGCACAGATACGCAGTATTTT. Translation gives CASSLAHGARGTDTQYF. The full variable domain, completed using reference TRBV11-2 and TRBJ2-3, is EAGVAQSPRYKIIEKRQSVAFWCNPISGHATLYWYQQILGQGPKLLIQFQNNGVVDDSQLPKDRFSAERLKGVDSTLKIQPAKLEDSAVYLCASSLAHGARGTDTQYFGPGTRLTVL.

The chain uses TRBV6-4 and TRBJ1-3; 7 positions match TRBD1. The CDR3 contains 13 residues. V dropped 3 bases and J dropped 9; count of bases not matched to a gene: 5. Germline V gene lookup returns CDR1 MRHNA and CDR2 SNTAGT. Here the CDR3 reads CASSEEPGGTIYF. For the CDR3, the DNA is TGTGCCAGCAGTGAAGAACCAGGGGGCACCATATATTTT.

This clonotype was counted at least ten times. The rearrangement joins TRBV7-2 to TRBJ2-1; D not resolved. The CDR3 spans 15 residues. Germline values: CDR1 SGHTA, CDR2 FQGNSA. Deletions cut 1 base from V and 8 bases from J, with 15 bases between. CDR3 nucleotides: TGTGCCAGCAGCTTAGTAGGGCCGCCGGGCGATGAGCAGTTCTTC. Translation: CASSLVGPPGDEQFF.

This clonotype was observed many times. The chain links TRBV10-1 to TRBJ2-3; D assignment may be TRBD1 or TRBD2 (6 bases each). Trimming cost V 0 bases and J 4 bases, with 11 bases left between them. The CDR3 has 15 residues. CDR1 WNHNN and CDR2 SYGVQD come from the germline V gene (reference sequence). The CDR3 nucleotides are TGCGCCAGCAGTGAGTCTGGGGGGCTGCCAGATACGCAGTATTTT. Its protein product is CASSESGGLPDTQYF.

The table lists this clonotype with many counts. This chain connects TRBV7-8 to TRBJ2-1; 12 positions match TRBD2. The V gene end was trimmed by 4 bases and the J gene end by 15 bases; junction bases not matched to a gene: 13. This CDR3 contains 15 residues. The germline CDR1 and CDR2 sequences are SGHVS and FQNEAQ. The CDR3 is CASSYKGTSGPRGFF. In DNA, the CDR3 is TGTGCCAGCAGCTACAAAGGGACTAGCGGGCCACGGGGGTTCTTC.

This clonotype was counted only a few times. This rearrangement joins TRBV15 to TRBJ2-4; perhaps D is TRBD1 or TRBD2 (5 bases each). This CDR3 spans 15 amino acids. The V gene lost 8 bases and the J gene lost 0 bases, with 14 bases spanning the gap. CDR1 is LNHNV, CDR2 YYDKDF, per germline (reference sequence). The CDR3 DNA reads as TGTGCCACCGCCGGGGACCGGACAGCCAAAAACATTCAGTACTTC. Translated: CATAGDRTAKNIQYF.

This clonotype was seen once. This is likely a read error, given that the CDR3 carries no conserved phenylalanine or tryptophan at its end. The chain links TRBV12-3 or TRBV12-4 to TRBJ2-2, with 9 bases that match TRBD2. Losses at the gene ends were 8 bases for V and 6 bases for J; bases not matched to a gene: 22. CDR3 length: 19 residues. CDR3 nucleotide sequence: TGTGCCAGCTTAGGGCCCTTTGGCGGGGGGGCCTTAGGAGCCGGGGAGCTGTTTCTT. The encoded protein is CASLGPFGGGALGAGELFL.

At least ten counts were recorded for this clonotype. This chain joins TRBV7-2 and TRBJ1-2, with 7 bases that match TRBD1. The V segment lost 3 bases and the J segment 5 bases; nucleotides outside the gene matches: 18. Germline lookup yields CDR1 SGHTA and CDR2 FQGNSA. The CDR3 is 18 amino acids. CDR3 DNA: TGTGCCAGCAGCTTTTCCGGAGGGACAGCTCTCCTTTCATATGGCTACACCTTC. Amino acid sequence: CASSFSGGTALLSYGYTF.

The chain employs TRBV7-3 and TRBJ2-5, with D possibly being TRBD2 (6 bases). Germline V lookup: CDR1 SGHTA, CDR2 FQGTGA. This CDR3 has 13 amino acids. The ends were cut back, 4 bases at V and 5 bases at J, with 11 bases in the middle. CDR3 sequence: CASSWWAGETQYF. The CDR3, as DNA: TGTGCCAGCAGCTGGTGGGCGGGGGAGACCCAGTACTTC.

At least ten counts were recorded for this clonotype. J is TRBJ1-2 and V is TRBV12-3 or TRBV12-4; unclear D gene. The CDR3 sequence is 13 residues long. V dropped 2 bases and J dropped 0 bases, with 4 bases sitting between them. The CDR3 nucleotides are TGTGCCAGCAGTTTACGCCCTAACTATGGCTACACCTTC. Translation gives CASSLRPNYGYTF.

This clonotype was seen only a few times. The V gene is TRBV7-6, the J gene TRBJ2-2; no firm D call. The CDR3 is made up of 16 amino acids. Trimming shortened V by 5 bases and J by 7 bases, and 20 bases separated the two germline ends. From germline, CDR1 is SGHVS and CDR2 FNYEAQ. CDR3 DNA: TGTGCCAGCAGCCGTCTGGGCAATCAGAGGAGCGGGGAGCTGTTTTTT. Translation gives CASSRLGNQRSGELFF.

This clonotype turned up a few times. V is TRBV27 and J is TRBJ1-1; D call uncertain. The CDR3 has 16 amino acids. From germline, CDR1 is MNHEY and CDR2 SMNVEV (reference sequence). The V end lost 5 bases, the J end lost 2 bases, and 18 bases lay between the germline ends. The CDR3 region is CASSHGPGPINTEAFF. The CDR3 bases are TGTGCCAGCAGTCATGGACCGGGTCCAATTAACACTGAAGCTTTCTTT.

The V and J genes are TRBV12-5 and TRBJ2-1; 8 bases line up with TRBD1. The CDR3 covers 16 residues. The ends lost 3 bases at V and 2 bases at J; junction bases unmatched: 6. Per the germline V gene, CDR1 is LGHNT and CDR2 is FRNRAP. CDR3 coding DNA: TGTGCTAGTGGTTTTGGGGAGACAGGGGCCTACAATGAGCAGTTCTTC. Its translation: CASGFGETGAYNEQFF.

This clonotype turned up a few times. The chain uses TRBV12-3 or TRBV12-4 and TRBJ1-2; D not certain. CDR3 size: 13 residues. Trimming cost V 3 bases and J 4 bases, with 9 bases left between them. The CDR3, as DNA: TGTGCCAGCAGTTTCTCAGGTTCCTATGGCTACACCTTC. Protein sequence: CASSFSGSYGYTF.

On this clonotype itself: Possible read error: a much larger clone is one base away. The conserved closing phenylalanine or tryptophan is absent in this CDR3, likely reflecting a read error. The chain combines TRBV6-6 with TRBJ2-5; no reliable D call. The CDR3 totals 13 residues. V was clipped by 2 bases and J by 5 bases, with 9 bases between them. Per the germline V gene, CDR1 is MNHNY and CDR2 is SVGAGI (reference sequence). CDR3: CASSYRRGETQYS. In DNA form, the CDR3 reads TGTGCCAGCAGTTACAGGCGCGGCGAGACCCAGTACTCC.

The DNA for the CDR3 is TGCGCCAGCAGCTCATTCCAGGTGGAGAAAACCGGACAGGGATCTAGATCCCACTATGGCTACACCTTC. Translation: CASSSFQVEKTGQGSRSHYGYTF. V gene TRBV5-1 combines with J gene TRBJ1-2; 8 positions match TRBD1. Germline CDR1 and CDR2: SGHRS and YFSETQ. CDR3 length: 23 amino acids. The trim removed 3 bases at V and 3 bases at J, leaving 31 bases unmatched.

The chain combines TRBV19 with TRBJ2-1, with 7 bases aligning to TRBD1. Trimming removed 5 bases from V and 12 bases from J; junction bases left unmatched: 13. In germline, CDR1 is LNHDA, CDR2 SQIVND (reference sequence). This CDR3 spans 14 amino acids. CDR3 sequence reads: CASSSTGLDPAQFF. Here the CDR3 DNA reads TGTGCCAGTAGTTCGACAGGGTTGGACCCTGCGCAGTTCTTC.

The CDR3 nucleotides are TGTGCCAGCAGTTTAATACTAGCGGGGCCAGATACGCAGTATTTT. This codes for CASSLILAGPDTQYF. The gene calls are TRBV27 and TRBJ2-3; the match to TRBD2 covers 10 bases. The CDR3 spans 15 residues. V dropped 2 bases and J dropped 4; count of bases not matched to a gene: 3. Per germline, CDR1 MNHEY and CDR2 SMNVEV (reference sequence).

At least ten counts were recorded for this clonotype. This chain connects TRBV28 to TRBJ1-2; D unclear. The CDR3 is made up of 12 amino acids. V shed 4 bases and J shed 7 bases, with 10 bases lying between them. Looked up from germline, CDR1 is MDHEN and CDR2 is SYDVKM. CDR3 loop: CASSSSPPGYTF. CDR3 nucleotides: TGTGCCAGCAGTTCTTCCCCCCCTGGCTACACCTTC.

There are a few counts of this clonotype. The chain is built from TRBV29-1 and TRBJ1-1; D is uncertain. This CDR3 comprises 12 residues. With 2 bases removed from V and 1 base from J, the gap between germline ends came to 5 bases. In germline, CDR1 is SQVTM, CDR2 ANQGSEA. The CDR3 region is CSVELTNTEAFF. In DNA form, the CDR3 reads TGCAGCGTTGAACTGACGAACACTGAAGCTTTCTTT.

The chain links TRBV6-2 or TRBV6-3 to TRBJ2-1, with 7 nucleotides matching TRBD2. J lost 4 bases, V lost 2 bases, and 5 bases had no gene match. This CDR3 is built from 15 residues. Germline loops: CDR1 MNHEY, CDR2 SVGEGT. CDR3 region: CASSYRDYQYNEQFF. In DNA form, the CDR3 reads TGTGCCAGCAGTTACAGGGACTATCAGTACAATGAGCAGTTCTTC.

This clonotype turned up a few times. This chain uses TRBV20-1 with TRBJ1-5, with unresolved D. Trimming took 2 bases from V and 0 from J, leaving 8 bases between them. This CDR3 has 14 residues. Germline-derived CDR1 and CDR2 are DFQATT and SNEGSKA (reference sequence). The CDR3 DNA is TGCAGTGCTAGAAAGGTTCCTAGCAATCAGCCCCAGCATTTT. Its translation: CSARKVPSNQPQHF.

The gene calls are TRBV27 and TRBJ2-2; a possible D gene is TRBD2 (7 bases). The CDR3 runs 15 residues. Germline lookup yields CDR1 MNHEY and CDR2 SMNVEV (reference sequence). With 3 bases removed from V and 10 bases from J, the gap between germline ends came to 18 bases. CDR3 DNA sequence: TGTGCCAGCAGTTTCCTGGGGGGGCGTTTGGAGGAGCTGTTTTTT. It specifies CASSFLGGRLEELFF.